The 13 T cell receptor beta chains reported below all come from one sample, sequenced in a study of read filtering for tumor transcriptome and immune sequencing. The library was built from about 400 ng RNA with molecular barcoded adaptors for alpha/delta and beta/gamma chains. TCRdb recomputed calls from the reads with MiXCR, one row per CDR3 protein. Seen here are 40,000 or so distinct CDR3 sequences, about 10% observed once, and the top ten hold around 32%. Specimen: a population of CD138-negative cells sorted from bone marrow. The source of these receptors is a donor aged 40 or older with multiple myeloma.

Regarding this clonotype: Since a much larger clone is just one base distant, this may be a read error. The V gene is TRBV7-9, the J gene TRBJ2-2, with 10 bases that match TRBD2. CDR1 and CDR2 from the germline V gene are SEHNR and FQNEAQ (reference sequence). The CDR3 is made up of 16 amino acids. CDR3 residues: CASSLTSGANTGEQFF. The CDR3 DNA sequence: TGTGCCAGCAGCTTAACTAGCGGGGCGAACACCGGGGAGCAGTTTTTT.

This clonotype has just a few counts. The V gene is TRBV14, the J gene TRBJ2-7; TRBD1 matches 9 bases. Germline loops: CDR1 SGHDN, CDR2 FVKESK. V lost 2 bases to trimming and J lost 1 base; unmatched junction nucleotides: 6. CDR3 size: 16 residues. The CDR3 region is CASSQRPGQGSYEQYF. The DNA of the CDR3 is TGTGCCAGCAGCCAACGACCGGGACAGGGTTCCTACGAGCAGTACTTC.

This clonotype showed up many times. The chain employs TRBV5-4 and TRBJ2-7, with D tentatively TRBD1 or TRBD2 (6 bases each). The germline V gene encodes CDR1 SGHNT and CDR2 YYREEE (reference sequence). With 2 bases removed from V and 4 bases from J, the gap between germline ends came to 10 bases. This CDR3 has 13 residues. CDR3 sequence: CASSLGGLYEQYF. CDR3 in DNA: TGTGCCAGCAGCTTAGGGGGGTTGTACGAGCAGTACTTC.

Only a few counts were recorded for this clonotype. This chain joins TRBV20-1 and TRBJ2-3; TRBD2 matches 11 bases. In germline, CDR1 is DFQATT, CDR2 SNEGSKA (reference sequence). Germline trimming cut 5 bases from V and 4 bases from J; bases unmatched to any gene: 5. CDR3 size: 14 residues. CDR3 in DNA: TGCAGTGCTCATAGCGGGGGGGAGGCAGATACGCAGTATTTT. It encodes CSAHSGGEADTQYF.

About this clonotype: Possible read error: a much larger clone is one base away. The genes are TRBV3-1 and TRBJ1-3; D is ambiguous. The CDR3 has 14 residues. V lost 4 bases, J lost 2 bases, and 9 bases lay in between. CDR1 is LGHDT, CDR2 YNNKEL, per germline (reference sequence). CDR3 DNA sequence: TGTGCCAGCAGCCCCGGAAGCCCTGGAAACACCATATATTTT. It translates to CASSPGSPGNTIYF.

This chain uses TRBV6-4 with TRBJ2-2; 7 bases line up with TRBD2. CDR3 length: 15 residues. The junction had 6 bases not matched to a gene; V was cut back by 3 bases and J by 5 bases. The germline V gene has CDR1 MRHNA and CDR2 SNTAGT. The CDR3 loop reads CASSEEEGGTGELFF. CDR3 nucleotide sequence: TGTGCCAGCAGTGAAGAAGAGGGAGGGACCGGGGAGCTGTTTTTT.

This clonotype has only a few counts. The rearrangement joins TRBV19 to TRBJ2-1; a possible D gene is TRBD1 (5 bases). The CDR3 length is 14 residues. Germline V lookup: CDR1 LNHDA, CDR2 SQIVND (reference sequence). The V gene lost 10 bases and the J gene lost 4 bases, with 17 bases spanning the gap. DNA of the CDR3: TGTGCCACTTCCCGACAGTGGGGATACAATGAGCAGTTCTTC. Protein product: CATSRQWGYNEQFF.

This clonotype was seen many times. The chain joins TRBV20-1 to TRBJ2-1; TRBD1 matches 8 bases. The CDR3 is made up of 13 amino acids. Germline V lookup: CDR1 DFQATT, CDR2 SNEGSKA (reference sequence). Unmatched junction bases numbered 6, after V lost 5 bases and J lost 6 bases. The CDR3 nucleotides read TGCAGTGCTGAAGGACAGGGATTCAATGAGCAGTTCTTC. Protein: CSAEGQGFNEQFF.

This clonotype was observed many times. In DNA form, the CDR3 reads TGTGCCAGTACCGGACCTTGGTACAATGAGCAGTTCTTC. This sequence encodes CASTGPWYNEQFF. The chain couples TRBV19 to TRBJ2-1; D is undetermined. There are 13 residues in the CDR3. V was clipped by 7 bases and J by 4 bases, with 11 bases between them. Per the germline V gene, CDR1 is LNHDA and CDR2 is SQIVND (reference sequence).

This clonotype has at least ten counts. The CDR3: CASSPPGQGMDQPQHF. The DNA of the CDR3 is TGTGCCAGCAGTCCGCCGGGACAGGGAATGGATCAGCCCCAGCATTTT. The chain couples TRBV6-1 to TRBJ1-5; 9 bases match TRBD1. Losses at the gene ends were 5 bases for V and 5 bases for J; bases not matched to a gene: 10. Germline CDR1 reads MNHNS; CDR2 reads SASEGT. This CDR3 is 16 amino acids long.

This clonotype was recorded at least ten times. The chain has TRBV6-1 and TRBJ2-2, with D unresolved. The CDR3 is 14 residues long. The germline V gene has CDR1 MNHNS and CDR2 SASEGT. V lost 7 bases to trimming and J lost 4 bases, with 13 bases between them. The CDR3 protein is CASTFQEGTGELFF. The CDR3 DNA follows: TGTGCCAGCACCTTCCAGGAAGGCACCGGGGAGCTGTTTTTT.

This clonotype was counted many times. J is TRBJ2-3 and V is TRBV4-1, with TRBD1 matching over 8 bases. The germline V gene encodes CDR1 MGHRA and CDR2 YSYEKL. The CDR3 has 16 amino acids. V shed 1 base, J shed 5 bases, and the junction held 8 bases outside the gene matches. CDR3 in amino acids: CASSQVRTGFEDTQYF. The CDR3 DNA reads as TGCGCCAGCAGCCAAGTCAGGACAGGGTTCGAAGATACGCAGTATTTT.

As for this clonotype: A junction end diverges from the germline sequence, so it may reflect a read error. The chain has TRBV10-3 and TRBJ2-7; D not certain. The CDR3 is made up of 11 amino acids. The germline V gene encodes CDR1 ENHRY and CDR2 SYGVKD. Here the CDR3 DNA reads TGTGCCGTCAGTGAGACCCACGAGCAGTACTTC. Protein sequence: CAVSETHEQYF.